Sequencing of this TCR beta chain was carried out in a study of T cells in localized non-small cell lung cancer. Study-wide results and caveats: Those with higher blood T cell density had longer overall survival.

Sequencing was performed with immunoSEQ multiplex PCR; in TCRdb, only in-frame clones are kept and a portion is missing. Of approximately 24,000 clones in the sample, around 85% are singletons; the top ten hold 9.5% to 10%. Germline values: CDR1 SGHDN, CDR2 FVKESK. This CDR3 region has 14 residues. V was shortened by 4 bases and J by 6 bases, with 15 bases between the two germline ends. Of note for this clone: Its specificity is not known.

This receptor was obtained from a man aged 35 to 69 with stage III squamous cell lung carcinoma. The specimen comprised peripheral blood, sampled before any cancer treatment. This sequence joins TRBV14 and TRBJ1-1; no definite D call. The CDR3 sequence is CASSREGLYAEAFF. The CDR3 nucleotides read TGTGCCAGCAGCCGCGAGGGCCTTTACGCTGAAGCTTTCTTT.